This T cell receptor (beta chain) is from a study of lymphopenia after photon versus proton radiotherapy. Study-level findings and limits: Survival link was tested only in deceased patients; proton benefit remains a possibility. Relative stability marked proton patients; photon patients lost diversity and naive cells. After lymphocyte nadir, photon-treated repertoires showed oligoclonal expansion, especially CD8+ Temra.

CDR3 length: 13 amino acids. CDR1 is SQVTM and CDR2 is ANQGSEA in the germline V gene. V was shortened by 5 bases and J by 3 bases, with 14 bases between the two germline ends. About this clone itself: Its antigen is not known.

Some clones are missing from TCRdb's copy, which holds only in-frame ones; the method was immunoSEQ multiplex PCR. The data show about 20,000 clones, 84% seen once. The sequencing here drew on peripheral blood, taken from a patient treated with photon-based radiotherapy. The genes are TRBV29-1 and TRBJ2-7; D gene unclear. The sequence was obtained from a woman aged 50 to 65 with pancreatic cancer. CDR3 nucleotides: TGCAGCGTTAGCCCGGCGGTAGGCTACGAGCAGTACTTC. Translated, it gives CSVSPAVGYEQYF.